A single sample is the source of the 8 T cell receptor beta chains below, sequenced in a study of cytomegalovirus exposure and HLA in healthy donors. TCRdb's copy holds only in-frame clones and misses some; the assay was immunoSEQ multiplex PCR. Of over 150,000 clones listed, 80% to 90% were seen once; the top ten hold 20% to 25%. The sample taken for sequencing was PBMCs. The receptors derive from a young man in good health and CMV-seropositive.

Written as DNA, the CDR3 is TGTGCCAGCAGCCCCGGGGGGACAGGGGACCCCAAGCAGTACTTC. It codes for CASSPGGTGDPKQYF. The rearrangement links TRBV9 to TRBJ2-7, with 10 bases identical to TRBD1. Germline trimming cut 4 bases from V and 8 bases from J; bases unmatched to any gene: 12. The germline gives CDR1 SGDLS, CDR2 YYNGEE. The CDR3 runs to 15 residues. The entire variable domain, with the rest obtained from reference TRBV9 and TRBJ2-7, is as follows: DSGVTQTPKHLITATGQRVTLRCSPRSGDLSVYWYQQSLDQGLQFLIQYYNGEERAKGNILERFSAQQFPDLHSELNLSSLELGDSALYFCASSPGGTGDPKQYFGPGTRLTVT.

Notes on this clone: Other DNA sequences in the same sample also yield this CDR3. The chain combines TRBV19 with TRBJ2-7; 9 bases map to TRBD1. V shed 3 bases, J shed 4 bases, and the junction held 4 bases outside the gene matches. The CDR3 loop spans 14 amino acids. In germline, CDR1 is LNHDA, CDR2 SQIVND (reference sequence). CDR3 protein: CASSMGQGPYEQYF. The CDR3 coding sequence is TGTGCCAGTAGTATGGGACAGGGACCTTACGAGCAGTACTTC.

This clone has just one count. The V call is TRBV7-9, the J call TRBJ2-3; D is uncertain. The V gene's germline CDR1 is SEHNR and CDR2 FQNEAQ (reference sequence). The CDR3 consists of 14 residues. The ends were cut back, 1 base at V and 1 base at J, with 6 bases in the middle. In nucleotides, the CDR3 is TGTGCCAGCAGCTTAGGCTCAGGCACAGATACGCAGTATTTT. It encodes CASSLGSGTDTQYF.

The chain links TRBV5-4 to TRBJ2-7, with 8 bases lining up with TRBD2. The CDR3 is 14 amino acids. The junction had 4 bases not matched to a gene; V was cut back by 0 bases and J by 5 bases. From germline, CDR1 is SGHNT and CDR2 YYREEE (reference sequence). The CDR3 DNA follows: TGTGCCAGCAGCTTGGGACTAGCGCCCGACGAGCAGTACTTC. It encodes CASSLGLAPDEQYF.

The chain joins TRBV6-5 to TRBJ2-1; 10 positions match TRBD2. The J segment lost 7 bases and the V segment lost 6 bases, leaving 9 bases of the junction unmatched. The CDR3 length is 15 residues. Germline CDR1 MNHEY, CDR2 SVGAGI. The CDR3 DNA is TGTGCCAGCAGAGAAAGCGGGGGGGCCAGGAATGAGCAGTTCTTC. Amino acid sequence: CASRESGGARNEQFF.

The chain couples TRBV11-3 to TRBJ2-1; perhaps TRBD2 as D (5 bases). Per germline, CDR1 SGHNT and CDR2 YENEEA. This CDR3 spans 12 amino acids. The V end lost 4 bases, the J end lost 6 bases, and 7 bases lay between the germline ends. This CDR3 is CASSSRGNEQFF. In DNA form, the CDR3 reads TGTGCCAGCAGCTCCCGGGGCAATGAGCAGTTCTTC.

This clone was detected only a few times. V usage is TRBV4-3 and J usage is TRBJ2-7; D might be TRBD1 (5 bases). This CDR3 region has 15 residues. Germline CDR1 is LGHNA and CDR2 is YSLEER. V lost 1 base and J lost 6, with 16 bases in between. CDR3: CASSQAVTVLSEQYF. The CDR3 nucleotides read TGCGCCAGCAGCCAAGCGGTGACAGTCCTGAGCGAGCAGTACTTC.

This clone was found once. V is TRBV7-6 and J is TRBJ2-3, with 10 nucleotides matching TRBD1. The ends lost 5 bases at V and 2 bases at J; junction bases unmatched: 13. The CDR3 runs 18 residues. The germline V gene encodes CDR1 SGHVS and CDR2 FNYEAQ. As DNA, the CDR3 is TGTGCCAGCAGCATGCCGGGACAGGGGTTCTATTCCACAGATACGCAGTATTTT. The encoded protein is CASSMPGQGFYSTDTQYF.